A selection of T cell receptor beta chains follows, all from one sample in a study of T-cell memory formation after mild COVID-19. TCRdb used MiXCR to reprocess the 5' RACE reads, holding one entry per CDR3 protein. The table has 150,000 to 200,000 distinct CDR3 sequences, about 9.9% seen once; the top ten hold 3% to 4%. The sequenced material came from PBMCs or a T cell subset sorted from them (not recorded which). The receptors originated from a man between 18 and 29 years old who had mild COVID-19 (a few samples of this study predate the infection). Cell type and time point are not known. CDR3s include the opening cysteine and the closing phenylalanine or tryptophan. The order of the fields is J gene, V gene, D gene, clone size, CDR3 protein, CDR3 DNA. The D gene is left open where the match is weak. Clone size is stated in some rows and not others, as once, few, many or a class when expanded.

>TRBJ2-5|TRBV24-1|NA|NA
CATSEAGGETQYF
TGTGCCACCAGTGAGGCAGGGGGGGAGACCCAGTACTTC
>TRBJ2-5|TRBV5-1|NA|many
CASSPGVETQYF
TGCGCCAGCAGCCCGGGGGTGGAGACCCAGTACTTC
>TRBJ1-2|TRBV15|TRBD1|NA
CATSREAGGYGYTF
TGTGCCACCAGCAGAGAGGCAGGGGGCTATGGCTACACCTTC
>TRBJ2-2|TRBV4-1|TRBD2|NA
CASRGPWTSGGSKTNTGELFF
TGCGCCTCCCGCGGTCCGTGGACTAGCGGGGGCTCGAAGACTAACACCGGGGAGCTGTTTTTT
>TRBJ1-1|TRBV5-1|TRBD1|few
CASLGTGSKGTEAFF
TGCGCCAGCCTAGGGACAGGGAGCAAGGGCACTGAAGCTTTCTTT
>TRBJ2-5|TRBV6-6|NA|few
CASSYPASTEWETQYF
TGTGCCAGCAGTTACCCCGCATCGACAGAATGGGAGACCCAGTACTTC
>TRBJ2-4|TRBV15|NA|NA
CATSRPGSVENIQYF
TGTGCCACCAGCAGACCAGGGAGTGTCGAAAACATTCAGTACTTC
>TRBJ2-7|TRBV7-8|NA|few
CASSPWPNAGSSYEQYF
TGTGCCAGCAGCCCCTGGCCTAACGCCGGAAGCTCCTACGAGCAGTACTTC
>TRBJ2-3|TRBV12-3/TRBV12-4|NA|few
CASSLASMTDTQYF
TGTGCCAGCAGTTTGGCTAGCATGACAGATACGCAGTATTTT
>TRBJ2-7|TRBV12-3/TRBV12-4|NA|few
CASSFNRRTESSYEQYF
TGTGCCAGCAGTTTCAACCGACGGACGGAGAGCTCCTACGAGCAGTACTTC
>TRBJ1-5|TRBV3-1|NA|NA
CASSQVFQNQPQHF
TGTGCCAGCAGCCAAGTCTTCCAGAATCAGCCCCAGCATTTT
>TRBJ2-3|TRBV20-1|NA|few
CSAIKGGTDTQYF
TGCAGTGCCATTAAGGGGGGGACAGATACGCAGTATTTT
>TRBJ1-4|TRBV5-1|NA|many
CASSPAGGIWEKLFF
TGCGCCAGCAGCCCGGCCGGGGGCATATGGGAAAAACTGTTTTTT
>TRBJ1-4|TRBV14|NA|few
CASSQGRTNEKLFF
TGTGCCAGCAGCCAAGGGCGGACTAATGAAAAACTGTTTTTT